This T cell receptor beta chain was profiled in a study of T cell changes during pregnancy in multiple sclerosis (dated by TCRdb to the late 2010s). With respect to the entire study: The study looked at changes in the T cell repertoire across pregnancy in women with multiple sclerosis.

V and J are truncated by 3 bases and 9 bases respectively, leaving an intervening sequence of 21 bases. CDR1 and CDR2, per the germline V gene, are ENHRY and SYGVKD. The CDR3 spans 16 residues, from the cysteine through the phenylalanine. Only CDR3 DNA is held: 48 bases, read in frame from base 1. Turning to this clone: Its binding antigen is unknown. Base qualities are not recorded, but no much larger clone differs from it by a single base.

The library was made by the immunoSEQ multiplex PCR assay. As stored in TCRdb, this immuneACCESS dataset retains in-frame rearrangements with V and J assigned. A fraction of the clones does not appear; measured against another copy, unresolved V genes explain less than half of the discrepancy, and the remainder lacks a known reason. Here the sample has 85,000 to 100,000 clones; over 80% occur a single time. Over 2% of the sample is in the top ten clones. Rearrangement joined TRBV10-3 to TRBJ2-1; the best D guess is TRBD2, with 5 bases matching. The sample here was peripheral blood, taken in the first trimester of pregnancy. This sequence originates from a female donor with multiple sclerosis, enrolled in a pregnancy study. The nucleotide sequence reads TGTGCCATCAGTGATTTTCCGGACTCAAATCATCCTGAGCAGTTCTTC. It is translated as CAISDFPDSNHPEQFF.